A selection of T cell receptor beta chains follows, all from one sample in a study of breast tumors, draining lymph nodes, adjacent tissues. TCRdb fed the multiplex PCR reads into MiXCR, producing one record per CDR3 protein. The sample has over 250,000 distinct CDR3 sequences, over 25% seen once. Sequencing was done on a sample of axillary lymph node tissue. The receptors were gathered from a female donor with breast cancer. Some clones in this sample may be carry-over from other donors' samples. Both conserved end residues are part of each CDR3. A D gene is named only where the DNA matches it firmly. Expanded clones are given a class, and other clones once, few, many or no size at all.

cdr3_aa	cdr3_nt	j_call	d_call	v_call	clone_size
CAWTRGQGGIAFF	TGTGCCTGGACCCGTGGACAGGGAGGAATAGCTTTCTTT	TRBJ1-1	TRBD1	TRBV30	.
CASSQAGEIAINQPQHF	TGCGCCAGCAGCCAGGCAGGCGAGATTGCGATCAATCAGCCCCAGCATTTT	TRBJ1-5	.	TRBV4-1	many
CASSLIVANRPQETQYF	TGTGCCAGCTCACTCATTGTGGCGAATCGACCTCAAGAGACCCAGTACTTC	TRBJ2-5	.	TRBV18	.
CASSDSKRNEQFF	TGTGCCAGCAGTGACTCGAAGCGGAATGAGCAGTTCTTC	TRBJ2-1	.	TRBV6-4	many
CASSLVAAQTTDTQYF	TGTGCCAGCAGCTTAGTTGCAGCCCAAACCACAGATACGCAGTATTTT	TRBJ2-3	.	TRBV7-2	many
CASSFPTSGSTEQYF	TGTGCCAGCAGCTTCCCGACTAGCGGGAGCACCGAGCAGTACTTC	TRBJ2-7	TRBD2	TRBV7-2	many
CASKPGTLYNEQFF	TGTGCCAGTAAGCCCGGGACGCTGTACAATGAGCAGTTCTTC	TRBJ2-1	.	TRBV19	many
CASRGNGRKNEKLFF	TGTGCCAGCAGGGGTAACGGCAGGAAGAATGAAAAACTGTTTTTT	TRBJ1-4	.	TRBV6-2/TRBV6-3	.
CASSLERQGVETQYF	TGTGCCAGCAGCTTGGAGCGGCAGGGCGTCGAGACCCAGTACTTC	TRBJ2-5	.	TRBV5-6	many
CASSLYPPGQGLPEQYF	TGTGCCAGCAGCTTATACCCGCCGGGACAGGGCCTACCCGAGCAGTACTTC	TRBJ2-7	TRBD1	TRBV7-9	.
CASSLLGFGEKLFF	TGTGCCAGCAGTTTACTAGGGTTTGGCGAAAAACTGTTTTTT	TRBJ1-4	.	TRBV27	.
CASTLRTSGSSYNEQFF	TGTGCCAGCACCCTAAGGACTAGCGGGAGCTCCTACAATGAGCAGTTCTTC	TRBJ2-1	TRBD2	TRBV12-3/TRBV12-4	many
CASSQDLAGVGYEQYF	TGTGCCAGCAGCCAAGATCTAGCGGGAGTAGGCTACGAGCAGTACTTC	TRBJ2-7	TRBD2	TRBV3-1	.
CASRSGTSGRVWETQYF	TGTGCCAGCAGGTCCGGGACTAGCGGGAGAGTTTGGGAGACCCAGTACTTC	TRBJ2-5	TRBD2	TRBV6-2/TRBV6-3	many
CATSRGPSERYNEQFF	TGTGCCACCAGCAGAGGGCCGAGCGAGCGGTACAATGAGCAGTTCTTC	TRBJ2-1	.	TRBV15	many
CASSLEGTSGRTDTQYF	TGCGCCAGCAGCTTGGAGGGGACTAGCGGCCGCACAGATACGCAGTATTTT	TRBJ2-3	TRBD2	TRBV5-1	many